The T cell receptor (beta chain) described here comes from a study of T cell repertoires in cytomegalovirus infection. Regarding the study as a whole: Dominant in the ex vivo response were TCR beta clonotypes restricted by HLA-C and specific for CMV.

Germline V gives CDR1 DFQATT, CDR2 SNEGSKA (reference sequence). The CDR3 spans 14 residues. V dropped 3 bases and J dropped 4; count of bases not matched to a gene: 5. TCRdb reanalysed the reads using MiXCR and keeps one entry per CDR3 protein. Found here are 250,000 to 300,000 distinct CDR3 sequences, roughly a quarter of them singletons; the top ten hold approximately 14%. As regards this clonotype: Its antigen is still unknown.

The chain uses TRBV20-1 and TRBJ2-2; TRBD2 aligns across 7 bases. The origin of this receptor is a human donor in good health (CMV status not recorded). Some clones in this sample may be carry-over from other donors' samples. Sequencing was done on a sample of PBMCs. The CDR3 nucleotides are TGCAGTGCTAGCCTAGCGGCGGGCACCGGGGAGCTGTTTTTT. It codes for CSASLAAGTGELFF.